The clone carrying this T cell receptor (beta chain) was counted a single time. Its antigen is unknown. CDR3 and TCR beta VDJ profiling relied on genomic DNA as the template. TCRdb re-called the reads with MiXCR, one entry per CDR3 protein. The sample lists about 58,000 distinct CDR3 sequences, about 56% seen once, with roughly 15% in the top ten. CDR1 and CDR2 (germline): LNHNV, YYDKDF (reference sequence). Deletions cut 0 bases from V and 4 bases from J, with 9 bases between. This CDR3 has 14 residues. Patients picked for sequencing had shown CD8+CD57+ cell expansion detected by flow cytometry. Among the patients, all had severe acquired aplastic anemia. Patients had received no therapy at the time of blood sampling. The data are from a study of CD8+CD57+ T cells in acquired aplastic anemia. General study findings and limits: In CD8+ cells, Simpson's diversity showed no significant difference between patients and controls. Both patients and controls carried the same twenty-nine CD8+ CDR3 sequences.

The chain has TRBV15 and TRBJ1-2; the D gene is possibly TRBD1 (5 bases). This receptor was obtained from a human donor with aplastic anemia. The sample comprised sorted CD4+, CD8+, or CD8+CD57+ T cells (not recorded which) from PBMCs. This CDR3 is CATSRDREGYGYTF. The DNA for the CDR3 is TGTGCCACCAGCAGAGACAGGGAAGGCTATGGCTACACCTTC.